This is a list of T cell receptor beta chains from one sample in a study of identical twins. TCRdb recomputed calls from the 5' RACE reads with MiXCR, one row per CDR3 protein. Of about 660,000 distinct CDR3 sequences listed, 8.5% to 9.5% are singletons. This sample was shared with a second study, whose subject was yellow fever vaccine responses in identical twins.

Sequenced: PBMCs. These receptors were collected from a woman under 30 in good health. Each CDR3 is given with its conserved first and last residue. The D gene is left open where the match is weak. Only part of the rows carry a size: once, few, many, or a class if the clone is expanded.

D gene,clone size,J gene,V gene,CDR3 DNA,CDR3 protein
-,few,TRBJ2-4,TRBV7-9,TGTGCCAGCAGCTTAATTCTGGGAAGCGCCAAAAACATTCAGTACTTC,CASSLILGSAKNIQYF
TRBD1,-,TRBJ2-7,TRBV20-1,TGCAGTGCCCTGGACAGGGGGCTATCCTACGAGCAGTACTTC,CSALDRGLSYEQYF
-,-,TRBJ2-1,TRBV6-5,TGTGCCAGCAGTTACGGGCAGAACAATGAGCAGTTCTTC,CASSYGQNNEQFF
TRBD1,many,TRBJ2-1,TRBV6-4,TGTGCCAGCAGTGACTCCGACAGGGCATACAATGAGCAGTTCTTC,CASSDSDRAYNEQFF
-,many,TRBJ2-5,TRBV10-3,TGTGCCATCAGTGGGGGCCTACTACACAGCTCGGAGACCCAGTACTTC,CAISGGLLHSSETQYF
TRBD1,-,TRBJ2-2,TRBV4-3,TGCGCCAGCAGCCAAGCCCCGGGACAGGGGTCCGGGGAGCTGTTTTTT,CASSQAPGQGSGELFF
-,-,TRBJ2-7,TRBV7-2,TGTGCCAGCAGCTTAGTTATTAGGTCCTACGAGCAGTACTTC,CASSLVIRSYEQYF
TRBD2,-,TRBJ2-1,TRBV9,TGTGCCAGCAGCGTAGGGCGGGGGGGAGTTGGTGAGCAGTTCTTC,CASSVGRGGVGEQFF
TRBD2,many,TRBJ2-3,TRBV7-2,TGTGCCAGCAGGGGAGCGGGAGATACAGATACGCAGTATTTT,CASRGAGDTDTQYF
-,-,TRBJ2-3,TRBV2,TGTGCCAGCACCGTCGACTTTTCAGATACGCAGTATTTT,CASTVDFSDTQYF
TRBD2,-,TRBJ2-7,TRBV3-1,TGTGCCAGCAGCCAAGACATAGGGGCGGGGGTCGATGCCTACGAGCAGTACTTC,CASSQDIGAGVDAYEQYF
-,-,TRBJ1-6,TRBV2,TGTGCCAGCAGTGAAGCACAGGGTGCCTTATCCTATAATTCACCCCTCCACTTT,CASSEAQGALSYNSPLHF
-,-,TRBJ2-1,TRBV20-1,TGCAGTGCTAGCCCCACAAAATTGGGGGACAATGAGCAGTTCTTC,CSASPTKLGDNEQFF
-,many,TRBJ1-5,TRBV12-3/TRBV12-4,TGTGCCAGCAGTCCCAAGGTGAAATTTAATAGCAATCAGCCCCAGCATTTT,CASSPKVKFNSNQPQHF
-,few,TRBJ2-7,TRBV2,TGTGCTAGCCACACACAAGACTACGAGCAGTACTTC,CASHTQDYEQYF
-,few,TRBJ1-3,TRBV20-1,TGCAGTGCTAGAGGCCACAGGGACACCATATATTTT,CSARGHRDTIYF
-,many,TRBJ1-3,TRBV5-8,TGTGCCAGCAGCTTGGCCGGAGGAACCTCTGGAAACACCATATATTTT,CASSLAGGTSGNTIYF
TRBD1,-,TRBJ2-5,TRBV7-2,TGTGCCAGCAGCCTAACATCAGACAGGGGAGAGACCCAGTACTTC,CASSLTSDRGETQYF
-,-,TRBJ2-7,TRBV20-1,TGCAGTGCTAGAGATAACGGGTACGAGCAGTACTTC,CSARDNGYEQYF
TRBD1,-,TRBJ2-7,TRBV28,TGTGCCAGCGTAAGACAGGGAACCTACGAGCAGTACTTC,CASVRQGTYEQYF
TRBD2,-,TRBJ2-7,TRBV6-2/TRBV6-3,TGTGCCAGCAGTCTACCTAGCGGGAGCGACTCCTACGAGCAGTACTTC,CASSLPSGSDSYEQYF
-,many,TRBJ1-2,TRBV29-1,TGCAGCGTTGGTCGAGAGGCTGGCTGGGGCTACACCTTC,CSVGREAGWGYTF
-,few,TRBJ2-2,TRBV2,TGTGCCAGCAGTTCCGGGACAATGAACACCGGGGAGCTGTTTTTT,CASSSGTMNTGELFF
TRBD1,-,TRBJ1-5,TRBV10-3,TGTGCCATCAGTGAGGCAGGGGGAGCTCCCCAGCATTTT,CAISEAGGAPQHF
-,many,TRBJ2-7,TRBV11-2,TGTGCCAGCAGCTTCGCACGAGGCTACGAGCAGTACTTC,CASSFARGYEQYF
-,few,TRBJ1-6,TRBV3-1,TGTGCCAGCAGCCAAGATCGGGATAGTTCACCCCTCCACTTT,CASSQDRDSSPLHF
TRBD1,few,TRBJ1-5,TRBV7-6,TGTGCCAGCAGCTTAGGGGACAGCTTCAATCAGCCCCAGCATTTT,CASSLGDSFNQPQHF
TRBD2,-,TRBJ2-1,TRBV4-2,TGTGCCAGCAGCCAAGATAGGGCTAGCGGGGGCCTCAATGAGCAGTTCTTC,CASSQDRASGGLNEQFF
-,-,TRBJ1-5,TRBV6-2/TRBV6-3,TGTGCCATCGGAGAGGGGTATCAGCCCCAGCATTTT,CAIGEGYQPQHF
-,few,TRBJ2-1,TRBV12-3/TRBV12-4,TGTGCCAGCAGCCGTATAAGTGGCTCCTACAATGAGCAGTTCTTC,CASSRISGSYNEQFF
TRBD2,few,TRBJ2-1,TRBV12-5,TGTGCTAGTGCTTCGGGGAGGGACCTTAATGAGCAGTTCTTC,CASASGRDLNEQFF
-,many,TRBJ1-3,TRBV12-3/TRBV12-4,TGTGCCAGCCTGTCCATGTTAGGGGGGATGTCTGGAAACACCATATATTTT,CASLSMLGGMSGNTIYF
-,-,TRBJ2-7,TRBV18,TGTGCCAGCTCACCACCGCTTCAGGAGAAGTCCTACGAGCAGTACTTC,CASSPPLQEKSYEQYF
TRBD2,-,TRBJ2-7,TRBV6-5,TGTGCCAGCAGTTACCCTCAGACTAGCGGAAGAACCTACGAGCAGTACTTC,CASSYPQTSGRTYEQYF
TRBD2,many,TRBJ2-5,TRBV12-3/TRBV12-4,TGTGCCAGCACCCCTAGCGGGGAGACCCAGTACTTC,CASTPSGETQYF
TRBD2,-,TRBJ2-5,TRBV3-1,TGTGCCAGCAGCCAAGTAGGGACTAGCTGGTTGGGCCAAGAGACCCAGTACTTC,CASSQVGTSWLGQETQYF
TRBD1,few,TRBJ2-2,TRBV5-6,TGTGCCAGCAGCCGCCTAACAGGGGGCTTGGCGAACACCGGGGAGCTGTTTTTT,CASSRLTGGLANTGELFF
TRBD2,many,TRBJ2-7,TRBV20-1,TGCAGTGCTAGAGGACTAGCAATCAACGAGCAGTACTTC,CSARGLAINEQYF